The next 7 T cell receptor beta chains were all read from a single sample in a study of circulating and synovial CD4+ cells in juvenile arthritis. Method: immunoSEQ multiplex PCR; TCRdb's copy keeps in-frame clones and lacks some. The table lists 35,000 or so clones, about 95% of them singletons. The specimen sequenced was CD4+ T cells from blood. The receptors come from a human donor with juvenile idiopathic arthritis.

This chain uses TRBV6-5 with TRBJ2-2; unclear D gene. Trimming left V 8 bases short and J 0 bases short, with 13 bases between. The CDR3 totals 15 residues. CDR1 is MNHEY, CDR2 SVGAGI, per germline. The chain's CDR3 is CASGREASNTGELFF. CDR3 nucleotide sequence: TGTGCCAGCGGCCGAGAGGCTTCGAACACCGGGGAGCTGTTTTTT.

The rearrangement uses TRBV28 and TRBJ2-2, with D possibly matching TRBD1 (5 bases). The CDR3 is made up of 15 amino acids. The V gene's germline CDR1 is MDHEN and CDR2 SYDVKM. The V end lost 8 bases, the J end lost 6 bases, and 19 bases lay between the germline ends. CDR3 residues: CASSKGASVAGELFF. As DNA, the CDR3 is TGTGCCAGCTCGAAAGGGGCGAGTGTGGCCGGGGAGCTGTTTTTT.

The chain recombines TRBV7-6 with TRBJ2-1, with 10 bases fitting TRBD1. The CDR3 covers 17 residues. Germline lookup yields CDR1 SGHVS and CDR2 FNYEAQ. The ends lost 5 bases at V and 8 bases at J; junction bases unmatched: 15. DNA for the CDR3: TGTGCCAGCAGCCCGACAACTGCCCGGGACAGGGGAGATGAGCAGTTCTTC. The encoded protein is CASSPTTARDRGDEQFF.

The V call is TRBV19, the J call TRBJ1-1, with 8 bases identical to TRBD1. The CDR3 is made up of 14 amino acids. CDR1 and CDR2 (germline): LNHDA, SQIVND (reference sequence). V shed 5 bases, J shed 5 bases, and the junction held 7 bases outside the gene matches. The DNA of the CDR3 is TGTGCCAGTAGTTCCAGGGGGCTTAGGACTGAAGCTTTCTTT. Translating gives CASSSRGLRTEAFF.

The chain joins TRBV5-8 to TRBJ2-7, with D maybe TRBD1 (6 bases). CDR1 and CDR2 from the germline V gene are SGHTS and YDEGEE. The V and J ends lost 3 bases and 3 bases respectively, with 19 bases between them. This CDR3 region has 16 residues. For the CDR3, the DNA is TGTGCCAGCAGCTGGATAGCAAACAGGGTGGGCTACGAGCAGTACTTC. Protein sequence: CASSWIANRVGYEQYF.

This clone was observed once. The chain is built from TRBV15 and TRBJ2-6; D possibly corresponds to TRBD1 (5 bases). Germline CDR1 LNHNV, CDR2 YYDKDF (reference sequence). This CDR3 has 17 amino acids. The V end lost 3 bases, the J end lost 0 bases, and 12 bases lay between the germline ends. CDR3 nucleotide sequence: TGTGCCACCAGCAGTGATGCAGGGTTCTCTGGGGCCAACGTCCTGACTTTC. This translates into CATSSDAGFSGANVLTF.

Only a few counts were recorded for this clone. The chain uses TRBV5-1 and TRBJ1-1; D call uncertain. The CDR3 length is 9 residues. Trimming took 8 bases from V and 7 from J, leaving 6 bases between them. Germline CDR1 reads SGHRS; CDR2 reads YFSETQ. This chain's CDR3 is CARKLEAFF. The CDR3 DNA reads TGCGCCAGGAAGCTTGAAGCTTTCTTT.